The source of this T cell receptor beta chain is a study of Graves' ophthalmopathy and Graves' hyperthyroidism. Study outcomes and limitations: Ophthalmopathy progression predictions by the model showed 72.22% specificity and 70.59% sensitivity.

As regards this clonotype: Its specificity is not known.

This CDR3 spans 15 amino acids. Germline CDR1 SGHAT, CDR2 FQNNGV. With 1 base removed from V and 1 base from J, the gap between germline ends came to 11 bases. The TCR beta CDR3 regions underwent amplification from RNA transcripts. HTBI primers primed a first-round RT-PCR, and a second-round multiplex PCR followed. TCRdb itself ran the multiplex PCR reads through MiXCR, one entry per CDR3 protein. The sample lists 1 million to 1.3 million distinct CDR3 sequences; about 38% were seen once. Sequencing was done on a sample of peripheral blood or thyroid tissue (not recorded which). The receptor was isolated from an adult man with Graves' hyperthyroidism. The chain combines TRBV11-2 with TRBJ2-7; perhaps TRBD1 as D (5 bases). This CDR3 reads CASSLVWGASYEQYF. Here the CDR3 DNA reads TGTGCCAGCAGCTTAGTTTGGGGCGCGTCCTACGAGCAGTACTTC.